This T cell receptor (beta chain) was identified in a study of OX40 agonist ivuxolimab in advanced cancers. Profiled with immunoSEQ multiplex PCR; TCRdb holds only in-frame clones, not every one. The data hold about 66,000 clones, with around 87% observed a single time. As regards this clone: Its antigen is unknown.

General study points: Averaging showed that CD8+ T cells had more expanded clones than CD4+ did.

The germline CDR1 and CDR2 sequences are LGHNT and FRNRAP. The CDR3 has 13 amino acids. Trimming left V 4 bases short and J 2 bases short, with 9 bases between. This chain connects TRBV12-5 to TRBJ2-7, with D maybe TRBD2 (5 bases). The sample here was CD4+ or CD8+ T cells sorted from blood, taken in a trial of the OX40 agonist ivuxolimab. This sequence was found in an adult with an advanced solid tumor such as melanoma, head and neck, liver or kidney cancer. The CDR3 loop reads CASGSSRAYEQYF. In DNA form, the CDR3 reads TGTGCTAGTGGTTCTAGCAGAGCCTACGAGCAGTACTTC.